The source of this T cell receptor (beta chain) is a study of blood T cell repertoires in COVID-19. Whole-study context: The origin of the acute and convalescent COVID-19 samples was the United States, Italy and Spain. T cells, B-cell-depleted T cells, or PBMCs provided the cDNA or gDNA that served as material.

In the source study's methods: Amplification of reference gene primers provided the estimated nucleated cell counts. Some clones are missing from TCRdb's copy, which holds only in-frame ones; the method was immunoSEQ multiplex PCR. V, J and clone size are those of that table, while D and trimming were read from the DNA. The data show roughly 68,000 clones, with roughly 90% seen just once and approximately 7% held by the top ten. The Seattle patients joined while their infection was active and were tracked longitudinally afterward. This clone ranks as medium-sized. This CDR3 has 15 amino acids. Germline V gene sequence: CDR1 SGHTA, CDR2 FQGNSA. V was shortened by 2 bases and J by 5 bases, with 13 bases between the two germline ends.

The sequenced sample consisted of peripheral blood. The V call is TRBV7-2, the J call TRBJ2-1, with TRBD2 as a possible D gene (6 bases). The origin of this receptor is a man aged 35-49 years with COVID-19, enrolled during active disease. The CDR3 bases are TGTGCCAGCAGCTTATGGTCTAGCGTCAACAATGAGCAGTTCTTC. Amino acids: CASSLWSSVNNEQFF.